This T cell receptor (beta chain) was captured in a study of OX40 agonist ivuxolimab in advanced cancers. The study's findings and limits: The average count of expanded clones was higher among CD8+ T cells than among CD4+.

Data came from immunoSEQ multiplex PCR; TCRdb stores just in-frame clones and leaves some out. The sample gives 90,000 to 100,000 clones, about 85% of which show up once; 0.8% to 1% is in the top ten. V was trimmed by 6 bases and J by 5 bases, leaving 13 bases between them. Germline loops: CDR1 ENHRY, CDR2 SYGVKD. This CDR3 contains 13 residues. Comment on this clone: The target antigen is unknown.

V usage is TRBV10-3 and J usage is TRBJ1-1; maybe TRBD1 (6 bases). The clonotype was recovered from an adult with an advanced solid tumor such as melanoma, head and neck, liver or kidney cancer. Sample: CD4+ or CD8+ T cells sorted from blood, taken in a trial of the OX40 agonist ivuxolimab. CDR3 sequence (DNA): TGTGCCATCAGCTTAAACAGGGAAACTGAAGCTTTCTTT. Amino acids: CAISLNRETEAFF.